This entry lists 27 T cell receptor beta chains sequenced from one sample in a study of blood T cells in healthy people across ages. Combining a sample-barcoded 5' primer with a J-beta primer mix, a second PCR ran for about 7 to 12 cycles. Via MiXCR, TCRdb re-called the 5' RACE reads, giving one row per CDR3 protein. This sample has roughly 680,000 distinct CDR3 sequences, with approximately 52% found just once. The material sequenced was blood. These receptors all stem from a woman of 80 years or more in good health.

V is TRBV28 and J is TRBJ2-5, with TRBD2 matching 8 bases. V shed 5 bases and J 3 bases; nucleotides not matched to a gene: 5. This CDR3 is built from 14 residues. Germline CDR1 is MDHEN and CDR2 is SYDVKM. The CDR3 nucleotides are TGTGCCAGCAGTGATAGCGGGACCAAAGAGACCCAGTACTTC. This sequence encodes CASSDSGTKETQYF.

Ten or more counts support this clonotype. The rearrangement joins TRBV5-1 to TRBJ2-3; D may be TRBD2 (6 bases). V shed 4 bases and J shed 4 bases, with 16 bases lying between them. The CDR3 has 15 residues. Germline V lookup: CDR1 SGHRS, CDR2 YFSETQ. The CDR3 sequence is CASSVSGRMSDTQYF. DNA of the CDR3: TGCGCCAGCAGCGTTAGCGGACGGATGTCAGATACGCAGTATTTT.

Remarks on this clonotype: A much bigger clone sits one base away, suggesting this may be a read error. The rearrangement links TRBV3-1 to TRBJ2-7, with D maybe TRBD2 (5 bases). V was trimmed by 0 bases and J by 2 bases, leaving 5 bases between them. The CDR3 length is 13 residues. The V gene's germline CDR1 is LGHDT and CDR2 YNNKEL (reference sequence). The CDR3 spells CASSQERAYEQYF. In DNA form, the CDR3 reads TGTGCCAGCAGCCAAGAGAGGGCCTACGAGCAGTACTTC.

Worth noting for this clonotype: This may come from a read error, since a much larger clone is one base off. The gene calls are TRBV29-1 and TRBJ2-1, with TRBD1 identical over 7 bases. The J call may not be correct, given that the DNA end is closer to TRBJ2-7. Looked up from germline, CDR1 is SQVTM and CDR2 is ANQGSEA. CDR3 length: 13 amino acids. The CDR3 DNA sequence: TGCAGCGGTTACAGGGGCTCCTACAATGAGCAGTACTTC. This codes for CSGYRGSYNEQYF.

The chain couples TRBV20-1 to TRBJ2-5, with D perhaps matching TRBD2 (6 bases). The ends were cut back, 4 bases at V and 11 bases at J, with 26 bases in the middle. Germline CDR1 DFQATT, CDR2 SNEGSKA (reference sequence). This CDR3 is built from 15 residues. The CDR3 here is CSATDAQRAYNEQYF. The CDR3 DNA sequence: TGCAGTGCTACTGACGCCCAGCGGGCGTACAATGAGCAGTACTTC.

The sample holds a few counts of this clonotype. Possible read error: a much larger clone is one base away. The V gene is TRBV12-3 or TRBV12-4, the J gene TRBJ2-1; D might be TRBD1 (7 bases). The DNA end favors TRBJ2-7, so the J call may be wrong. The CDR3 spans 15 residues. The CDR3 region is CASSSGGGSYNEQYF. The CDR3 coding sequence is TGTGCCAGCAGTTCAGGGGGAGGCTCCTACAATGAGCAGTACTTC.

At least ten counts were recorded for this clonotype. The gene calls are TRBV30 and TRBJ1-6, with unresolved D. The ends were cut back, 0 bases at V and 10 bases at J, with 10 bases in the middle. The germline V gene has CDR1 GTSNPN and CDR2 SVGIG (reference sequence). The CDR3 spans 13 residues. The DNA of the CDR3 is TGTGCCTGGAGTGTCGGTGGGTTATCACCCCTCCACTTT. It translates to CAWSVGGLSPLHF.

This chain joins TRBV28 and TRBJ2-4; unclear D gene. The CDR3 is made up of 11 amino acids. Trimming took 4 bases from V and 13 from J, leaving 11 bases between them. In germline, CDR1 is MDHEN, CDR2 SYDVKM. In nucleotides, the CDR3 is TGTGCCAGCAGTTCTCGCCTCCCGCAGTACTTC. It is translated as CASSSRLPQYF. Complete variable domain (other parts from reference TRBV28 and TRBJ2-4): DVKVTQSSRYLVKRTGEKVFLECVQDMDHENMFWYRQDPGLGLRLIYFSYDVKMKEKGDIPEGYSVSREKKERFSLILESASTNQTSMYLCASSSRLPQYFGAGTRLSVL.

The chain combines TRBV4-2 with TRBJ2-2; no firm D call. Trimming removed 1 base from V and 4 bases from J, with 13 bases in between. This CDR3 is built from 16 residues. Germline values: CDR1 LGHNA, CDR2 YNFKEQ. The CDR3 loop is CASSQVVQWGTGELFF. The CDR3 DNA is TGTGCCAGCAGCCAAGTCGTCCAATGGGGCACCGGGGAGCTGTTTTTT.

The sample holds a few counts of this clonotype. This rearrangement joins TRBV7-3 to TRBJ2-3, with 7 bases matching TRBD2. The CDR3 is made up of 16 amino acids. Trimming cost V 5 bases and J 4 bases; bases outside gene matches: 12. The germline V gene has CDR1 SGHTA and CDR2 FQGTGA. CDR3 residues: CASSPQAVAGADTQYF. CDR3 coding DNA: TGTGCCAGCAGCCCCCAAGCGGTAGCGGGCGCAGATACGCAGTATTTT.

The CDR3 is CSVDGDSSREQYF. The CDR3 DNA is TGCAGCGTTGACGGGGACTCCTCGCGCGAGCAGTACTTC. The rearrangement links TRBV29-1 to TRBJ2-5; perhaps TRBD2 as D (6 bases). Matching the DNA end better, TRBJ2-7 makes the J call doubtful. The length of the CDR3 is 13 residues. Germline assignment: CDR1 SQVTM and CDR2 ANQGSEA.

As to this clonotype: One end of the junction is discordant with germline, which a read error may explain. The CDR3 protein is CASSRGTDSYKEQFF. The CDR3 DNA reads TGTGCCAGCAGTAGAGGTACAGACTCATACAAGGAGCAGTTCTTC. The chain joins TRBV7-2 to TRBJ2-1; D is unresolved. Germline V gives CDR1 SGHTA, CDR2 FQGNSA. This CDR3 has 15 residues.

A few counts support this clonotype. The chain employs TRBV6-6 and TRBJ2-7; D call uncertain. The V gene lost 2 bases and the J gene lost 7 bases, with 12 bases spanning the gap. The CDR3 covers 13 residues. Germline CDR1 reads MNHNY; CDR2 reads SVGAGI (reference sequence). CDR3 DNA: TGTGCCAGCAGTTACGGAAAAATGCTTGAGCAGTACTTC. Protein sequence: CASSYGKMLEQYF.

About this clonotype: One junction end does not reproduce the germline sequence, and a read error may be involved. The chain combines TRBV27 with TRBJ1-1, with D hard to call. The CDR3 runs 14 residues. CDR1 and CDR2 from the germline V gene are MNHEY and SMNVEV (reference sequence). CDR3 coding DNA: TGCGCCAGCAGTTTAACAGAGATGAGCACTGAAGCTTTCTTT. Translation gives CASSLTEMSTEAFF.

This clonotype was recorded many times. The chain has TRBV7-2 and TRBJ2-1; 7 bases line up with TRBD2. The CDR3 spans 15 residues. Germline lookup yields CDR1 SGHTA and CDR2 FQGNSA. Trimming removed 5 bases from V and 1 base from J; junction bases left unmatched: 5. The CDR3 DNA reads as TGTGCCAGCAGCCCTAGCGGCCCGTCCTACAATGAGCAGTTCTTC. Its protein product is CASSPSGPSYNEQFF. The full variable domain, its missing parts supplied by reference TRBV7-2 and TRBJ2-1, is GAGVSQSPSNKVTEKGKDVELRCDPISGHTALYWYRQSLGQGLEFLIYFQGNSAPDKSGLPSDRFSAERTGGSVSTLTIQRTQQEDSAVYLCASSPSGPSYNEQFFGPGTRLTVL.

Notes on this clonotype: A much bigger clone sits one base away, suggesting this may be a read error. The genes are TRBV6-5 and TRBJ2-7, with D possibly matching TRBD2 (6 bases). This CDR3 contains 15 residues. The V gene lost 5 bases and the J gene lost 3 bases, with 17 bases spanning the gap. From germline, CDR1 is MNHEY and CDR2 SVGAGI. CDR3 sequence reads: CASSPKRGGYYEQYF. The CDR3 bases are TGTGCCAGCAGTCCTAAGAGGGGAGGTTACTACGAGCAGTACTTC.

This clonotype was detected ten times or more. Relative to the germline gene, one junction end is altered; a read error may explain this. The rearrangement uses TRBV2 and TRBJ2-1, with 16 bases lining up with TRBD2. CDR1 SNHLY and CDR2 FYNNEI come from the germline V gene. The CDR3 consists of 14 residues. CDR3 region: CASSLGLAGGEQFF. The CDR3 bases are TGCGCCAGCAGCTTGGGACTAGCGGGAGGGGAGCAGTTCTTC.

A word on this clonotype: One end of the junction is discordant with germline, which a read error may explain. This sequence joins TRBV20-1 and TRBJ2-1, with D unresolved. The CDR3 is 14 residues long. Germline-derived CDR1 and CDR2 are DFQATT and SNEGSKA (reference sequence). This CDR3 is CSASGGAPYNERFF. DNA for the CDR3: TGCAGTGCTAGTGGCGGAGCGCCCTACAATGAGCGGTTCTTC.

This clonotype turned up a few times. The chain carries TRBV12-3 or TRBV12-4 and TRBJ2-5, with 7 positions matching TRBD1. The V segment lost 6 bases and the J segment 5 bases; nucleotides outside the gene matches: 15. The CDR3 loop spans 16 amino acids. CDR3: CASRPGDDRAEETQYF. The DNA of the CDR3 is TGTGCCAGCAGACCCGGCGATGACAGGGCTGAGGAGACCCAGTACTTC.

This CDR3 reads CSASALPGQSRAGYTF. For the CDR3, the DNA is TGCAGTGCTAGTGCTCTCCCGGGGCAGAGCAGAGCTGGCTACACCTTC. The rearrangement uses TRBV20-1 and TRBJ1-2, with D perhaps TRBD1 (5 bases). CDR1 is DFQATT and CDR2 is SNEGSKA in the germline V gene (reference sequence). The CDR3 is 16 amino acids. V lost 3 bases and J 7 bases, leaving 24 bases between the germline ends.

This clonotype was seen a handful of times. The rearrangement uses TRBV7-8 and TRBJ1-6, with D unresolved. The germline V and J ends were trimmed by 8 bases and 0 bases, with 11 bases remaining between them. Per the germline V gene, CDR1 is SGHVS and CDR2 is FQNEAQ. CDR3 length equals 15 residues. For the CDR3, the DNA is TGTGCCAGCGTATCGGGAAGCTCCTATAATTCACCCCTCCACTTT. It encodes CASVSGSSYNSPLHF.

This sequence joins TRBV5-1 and TRBJ1-6; no clear D gene. CDR1 is SGHRS, CDR2 YFSETQ, per germline. With 2 bases removed from V and 4 bases from J, the gap between germline ends came to 4 bases. The CDR3 length is 13 residues. The CDR3 DNA is TGCGCCAGCAGCTTCCATTATAATTCACCCCTCCACTTT. It codes for CASSFHYNSPLHF.

The chain combines TRBV28 with TRBJ2-7, with a tentative D call TRBD2 (5 bases). Trimming removed 2 bases from V and 2 bases from J, with 10 bases in between. Germline V gene lookup returns CDR1 MDHEN and CDR2 SYDVKM. The CDR3 covers 14 residues. The CDR3 sequence: CASSLQSSPYEQYF. CDR3 nucleotides: TGTGCCAGCAGTTTACAGTCTAGCCCCTACGAGCAGTACTTC.

This clonotype was seen many times. The rearrangement joins TRBV6-5 to TRBJ1-1; D is perhaps TRBD1 (6 bases). Germline CDR1 reads MNHEY; CDR2 reads SVGAGI. Trimming pared 6 bases from V and 1 base from J, leaving 12 bases between. This CDR3 has 14 amino acids. CDR3: CASRRGQTNTEAFF. In DNA form, the CDR3 reads TGTGCCAGCAGGCGAGGACAGACGAACACTGAAGCTTTCTTT.

This clonotype showed up just a few times. V is TRBV20-1 and J is TRBJ1-1, with D uncertain. The V gene lost 3 bases and the J gene lost 0 bases, with 8 bases spanning the gap. The CDR3 is made up of 13 amino acids. Germline V gene sequence: CDR1 DFQATT, CDR2 SNEGSKA (reference sequence). CDR3 in amino acids: CSARAEVNTEAFF. The CDR3 DNA sequence: TGCAGTGCTAGGGCGGAAGTGAACACTGAAGCTTTCTTT.

The chain couples TRBV6-1 to TRBJ1-5; D is perhaps TRBD1 (5 bases). Germline CDR1 reads MNHNS; CDR2 reads SASEGT. The CDR3 extends over 14 amino acids. Trimming removed 3 bases from V and 7 bases from J, with 13 bases in between. The CDR3 DNA reads TGTGCCAGCAGTGACCCGTGGGGCATACAGCCCCAGCATTTT. It codes for CASSDPWGIQPQHF.

A note on this clonotype: One base away lies a much larger clone, so this may be a sequencing read error. The CDR3 sequence: CASGDRYRVPNEQYF. The CDR3 region has the DNA TGTGCCAGCGGAGACCGGTACAGGGTCCCAAATGAGCAGTACTTC. The rearrangement links TRBV12-3 or TRBV12-4 to TRBJ2-7; weak D call: TRBD1 (6 bases). The CDR3 sequence is 15 residues long. Trimming removed 8 bases from V and 7 bases from J, with 24 bases in between.